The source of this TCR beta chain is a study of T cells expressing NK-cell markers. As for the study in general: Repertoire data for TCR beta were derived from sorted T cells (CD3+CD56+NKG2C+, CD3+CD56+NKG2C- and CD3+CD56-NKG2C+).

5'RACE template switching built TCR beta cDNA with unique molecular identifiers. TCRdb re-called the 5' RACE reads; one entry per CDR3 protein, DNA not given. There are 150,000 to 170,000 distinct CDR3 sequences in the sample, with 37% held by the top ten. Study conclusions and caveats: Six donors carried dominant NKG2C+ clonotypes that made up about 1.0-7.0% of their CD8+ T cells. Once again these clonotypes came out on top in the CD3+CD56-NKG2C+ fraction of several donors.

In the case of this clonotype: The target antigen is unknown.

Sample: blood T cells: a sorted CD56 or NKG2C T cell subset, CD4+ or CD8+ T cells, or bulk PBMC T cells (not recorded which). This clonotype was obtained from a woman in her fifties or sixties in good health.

CDR3 region: CAWSWAAGGLADTQYF. The chain joins TRBV30 to TRBJ2-3; checking the TCRdb D call of TRBD2 is not possible without DNA. The length of the CDR3 is 16 residues. Germline-derived CDR1 and CDR2 are GTSNPN and SVGIG (reference sequence).